This T cell receptor (beta chain) is drawn from a study of PD-1 blockade in mismatch repair-deficient tumors. Assay: immunoSEQ multiplex PCR; the TCRdb copy retains only in-frame clones and omits some. The table lists roughly 120,000 clones, over 65% of them singletons, with about 5.1% in the top ten. Trimming took 7 bases from V and 5 from J, leaving 11 bases between them. This CDR3 spans 12 amino acids. The germline gives CDR1 MNHNS, CDR2 SASEGT. V gene TRBV6-1 combines with J gene TRBJ1-2; perhaps TRBD1 as D (6 bases). Sequences were derived from peripheral blood, sampled roughly 60 weeks after starting pembrolizumab. This TCR was sampled from an adult with mismatch repair-deficient cancer. CDR3 in DNA: TGTGCCAGCAATACAGGGCCATATGGCTACACCTTC. This translates into CASNTGPYGYTF.